This T cell receptor beta chain stems from a study of CD8+ T cells in alopecia areata. Study details: A 6-month period off drug followed tofacitinib, which lasted 6 to 18 months. Study-wide points: Scalp lesions, especially in alopecia totalis/universalis, had higher clonality than normal scalp.

The table lists this clone with a few counts. Its antigen is not known. In alopecia areata patients, both lesional scalp punch biopsies and peripheral blood were collected. PBMC-derived CD4+ and CD8+ T cells were sorted. Following extraction, RNA underwent reverse transcription to cDNA, which served as the sequencing template. Some clones are missing from TCRdb's copy, which holds only in-frame ones; the method was immunoSEQ multiplex PCR. The top ten clones hold over 0.4% of a sample with 200,000 to 250,000 clones, 50% to 60% of them seen once. The CDR3 has 12 residues. Germline V CDR1 and CDR2: SQVTM, ANQGSEA. With 6 bases removed from V and 3 bases from J, the gap between germline ends came to 8 bases.

This TCR was recovered from a human donor with alopecia areata. Material: CD4+ T cells sorted from blood, obtained at week 0. This rearrangement joins TRBV29-1 to TRBJ2-2; D is uncertain. The CDR3 DNA reads TGCAGCGTAGACGGTTACACCGGGGAGCTGTTTTTT. It encodes CSVDGYTGELFF.